The rows below give T cell receptor beta chains drawn from one sample of a study of T-cell reconstitution after alpha-beta-depleted transplantation in children. TCRdb analysed the PCR reads with MiXCR anew, one entry per CDR3 protein. This table has roughly 100,000 distinct CDR3 sequences, 5% to 6% appearing once. The sequenced sample was PBMCs, mostly from graft donor cells, obtained 60 days after TCRalphabeta/CD19-depleted stem cell transplant. The receptors come from a female patient aged 2-15 years who had a stem cell transplant for Fanconi anemia, so the T cells may come from the graft donor. Each CDR3 is given with its conserved first and last residue.

CDR3aa: CASRKLAGDQETQYF; j_gene: TRBJ2-5; v_gene: TRBV28
CDR3aa: CASNLGAGVRKVTDTQYF; j_gene: TRBJ2-3; v_gene: TRBV11-1
CDR3aa: CSARGWGRETQYF; j_gene: TRBJ2-5; v_gene: TRBV20-1
CDR3aa: CASSASYNEQFF; j_gene: TRBJ2-1; v_gene: TRBV4-2
CDR3aa: CASSYLTTSGGVSYNEQFF; j_gene: TRBJ2-1; v_gene: TRBV6-5
CDR3aa: CSASPGAVPGPEYF; j_gene: TRBJ2-7; v_gene: TRBV20-1
CDR3aa: CASSLGGAPNSPLHF; j_gene: TRBJ1-6; v_gene: TRBV12-3/TRBV12-4
CDR3aa: CASRFRWETQYF; j_gene: TRBJ2-5; v_gene: TRBV28
CDR3aa: CSARSPRQGWYEQYF; j_gene: TRBJ2-7; v_gene: TRBV20-1
CDR3aa: CASSRTGGYNSLVRRDTEAFF; j_gene: TRBJ1-1; v_gene: TRBV6-2/TRBV6-3
CDR3aa: CASSSDRGDNEQFF; j_gene: TRBJ2-1; v_gene: TRBV27
CDR3aa: CASSQGQASTGETQYF; j_gene: TRBJ2-5; v_gene: TRBV4-1
CDR3aa: CSAVGQGMRLFF; j_gene: TRBJ1-4; v_gene: TRBV29-1